This T cell receptor beta chain was recovered during a study of shared clonotypes between healthy human individuals. Healthy adults negative for HIV, lacking recent acute infections or vaccinations, served as donors. V trimming: 4 bases; J trimming: 4 bases; junction bases outside the gene matches: 7. CDR1 and CDR2 from the germline V gene are GTSNPN and SVGIG (reference sequence). The CDR3 runs to 14 residues. This was a deep-level run. Produced via immunoSEQ multiplex PCR; TCRdb's table is partial and in-frame only. The data hold approximately 460,000 clones, with roughly three quarters observed a single time.

The TCR originated in a woman in her 40s in good health. Some clones in this sample may be carry-over from other donors' samples. Sequenced: PBMCs. The chain joins TRBV30 to TRBJ2-5; the match to TRBD2 covers 9 bases. The CDR3 nucleotides read TGTGCCTGGACTGTAGCGGGAGAGAGAGAGACCCAGTACTTC. Protein product: CAWTVAGERETQYF.